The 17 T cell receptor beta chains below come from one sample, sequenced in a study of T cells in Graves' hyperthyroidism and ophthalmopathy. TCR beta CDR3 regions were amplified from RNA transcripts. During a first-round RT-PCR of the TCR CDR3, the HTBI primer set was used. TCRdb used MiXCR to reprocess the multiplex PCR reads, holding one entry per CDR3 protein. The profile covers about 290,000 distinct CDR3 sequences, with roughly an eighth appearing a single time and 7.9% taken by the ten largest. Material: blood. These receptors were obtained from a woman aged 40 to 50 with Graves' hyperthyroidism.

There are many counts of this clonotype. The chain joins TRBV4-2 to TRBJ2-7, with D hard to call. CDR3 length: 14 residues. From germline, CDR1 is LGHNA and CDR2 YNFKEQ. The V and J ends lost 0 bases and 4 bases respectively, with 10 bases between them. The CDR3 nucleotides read TGTGCCAGCAGCCAAGATTACGGCTCATACGAGCAGTACTTC. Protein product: CASSQDYGSYEQYF.

The CDR3 nucleotides are TGTGCCAGCAGTTTAGAGGAAGGGACTAGCGGGGCCTACGAGCAGTACTTC. Encoded protein: CASSLEEGTSGAYEQYF. The chain carries TRBV12-3 or TRBV12-4 and TRBJ2-7, with 13 bases aligning to TRBD2. The V segment lost 1 base and the J segment 2 bases; nucleotides outside the gene matches: 5. The CDR3 runs 17 residues.

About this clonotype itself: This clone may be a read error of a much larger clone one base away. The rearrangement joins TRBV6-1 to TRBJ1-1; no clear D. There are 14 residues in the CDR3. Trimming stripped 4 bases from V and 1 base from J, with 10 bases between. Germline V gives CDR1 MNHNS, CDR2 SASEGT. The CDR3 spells CASSVRTPNTEAFF. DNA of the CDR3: TGTGCCAGCAGTGTAAGAACACCGAACACTGAAGCTTTCTTT.

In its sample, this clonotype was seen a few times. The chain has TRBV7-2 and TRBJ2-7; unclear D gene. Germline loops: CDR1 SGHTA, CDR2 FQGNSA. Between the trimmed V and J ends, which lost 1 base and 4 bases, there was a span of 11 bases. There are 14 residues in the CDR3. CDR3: CASSLVPSPYEQYF. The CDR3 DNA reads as TGTGCCAGCAGCTTAGTCCCAAGTCCGTACGAGCAGTACTTC. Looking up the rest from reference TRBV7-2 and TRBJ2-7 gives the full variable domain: GAGVSQSPSNKVTEKGKDVELRCDPISGHTALYWYRQSLGQGLEFLIYFQGNSAPDKSGLPSDRFSAERTGGSVSTLTIQRTQQEDSAVYLCASSLVPSPYEQYFGPGTRLTVT.

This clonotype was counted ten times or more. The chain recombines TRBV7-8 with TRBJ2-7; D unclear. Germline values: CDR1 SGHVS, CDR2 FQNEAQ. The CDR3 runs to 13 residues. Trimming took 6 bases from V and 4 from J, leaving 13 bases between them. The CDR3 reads CASRPGRLYEQYF. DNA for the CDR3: TGTGCCAGCAGACCTGGCCGATTATACGAGCAGTACTTC.

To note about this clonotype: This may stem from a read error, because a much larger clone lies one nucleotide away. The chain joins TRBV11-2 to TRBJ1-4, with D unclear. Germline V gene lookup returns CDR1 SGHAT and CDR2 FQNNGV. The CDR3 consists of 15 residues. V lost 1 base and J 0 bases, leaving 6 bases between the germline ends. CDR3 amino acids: CASSLGTSTNEKLFF. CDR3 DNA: TGTGCCAGCAGCTTAGGGACTTCAACTAATGAAAAACTGTTTTTT.

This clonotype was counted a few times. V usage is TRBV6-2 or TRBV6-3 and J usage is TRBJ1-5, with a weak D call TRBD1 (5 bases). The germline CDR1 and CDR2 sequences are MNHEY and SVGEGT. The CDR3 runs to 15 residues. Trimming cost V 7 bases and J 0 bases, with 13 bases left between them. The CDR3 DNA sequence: TGTGCCAGCACCTACGGGACTGATAGCAATCAGCCCCAGCATTTT. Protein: CASTYGTDSNQPQHF.

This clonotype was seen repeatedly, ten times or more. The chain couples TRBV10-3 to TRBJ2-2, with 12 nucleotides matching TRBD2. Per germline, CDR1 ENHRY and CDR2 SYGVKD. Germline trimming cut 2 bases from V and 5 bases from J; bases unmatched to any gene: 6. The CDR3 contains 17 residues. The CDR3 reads CAISELAGGPGTGELFF. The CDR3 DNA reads TGTGCCATCAGTGAGCTAGCGGGAGGGCCTGGTACCGGGGAGCTGTTTTTT.

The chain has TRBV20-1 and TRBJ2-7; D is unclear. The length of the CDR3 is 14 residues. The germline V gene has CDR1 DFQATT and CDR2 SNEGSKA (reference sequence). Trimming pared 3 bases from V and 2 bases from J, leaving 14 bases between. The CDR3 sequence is CSASSLVITYEQYF. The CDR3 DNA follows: TGCAGTGCTAGTTCTCTCGTAATTACCTACGAGCAGTACTTC.

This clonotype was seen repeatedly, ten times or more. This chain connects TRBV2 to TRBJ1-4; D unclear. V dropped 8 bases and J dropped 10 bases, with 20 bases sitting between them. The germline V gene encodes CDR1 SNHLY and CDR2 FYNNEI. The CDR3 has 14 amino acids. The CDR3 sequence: CASDRVGLAGKLFF. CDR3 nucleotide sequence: TGTGCCAGCGACCGAGTCGGACTGGCCGGAAAACTGTTTTTT.

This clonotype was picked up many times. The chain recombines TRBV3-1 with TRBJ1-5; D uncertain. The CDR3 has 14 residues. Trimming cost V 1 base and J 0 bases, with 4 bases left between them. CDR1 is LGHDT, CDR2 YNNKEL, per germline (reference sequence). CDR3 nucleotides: TGTGCCAGCAGCCAAGGCCATAGCAATCAGCCCCAGCATTTT. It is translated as CASSQGHSNQPQHF. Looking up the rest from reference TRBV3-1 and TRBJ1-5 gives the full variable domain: DTAVSQTPKYLVTQMGNDKSIKCEQNLGHDTMYWYKQDSKKFLKIMFSYNNKELIINETVPNRFSPKSPDKAHLNLHINSLELGDSAVYFCASSQGHSNQPQHFGDGTRLSIL.

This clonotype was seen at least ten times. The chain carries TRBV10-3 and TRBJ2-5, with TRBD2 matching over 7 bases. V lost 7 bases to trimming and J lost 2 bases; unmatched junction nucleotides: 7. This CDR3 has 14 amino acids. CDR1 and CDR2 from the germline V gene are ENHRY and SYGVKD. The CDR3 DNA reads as TGTGCCATCAAGCCAGCGGGACGACAAGAGACCCAGTACTTC. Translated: CAIKPAGRQETQYF.

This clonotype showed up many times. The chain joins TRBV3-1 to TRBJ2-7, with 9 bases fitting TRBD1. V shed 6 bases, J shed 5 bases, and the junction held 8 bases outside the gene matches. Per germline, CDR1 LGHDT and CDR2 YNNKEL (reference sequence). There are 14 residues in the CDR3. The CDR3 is CASRPGQGTHEQYF. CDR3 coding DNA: TGTGCCAGCAGACCGGGACAGGGAACCCACGAGCAGTACTTC.

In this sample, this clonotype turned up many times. The CDR3 reads CASTDRGQHNEQFF. In nucleotides, the CDR3 is TGTGCCAGCACCGACAGGGGGCAGCACAATGAGCAGTTCTTC. The chain is built from TRBV27 and TRBJ2-1; 10 positions match TRBD1. Germline V gene lookup returns CDR1 MNHEY and CDR2 SMNVEV (reference sequence). This CDR3 region has 14 residues. The V and J ends lost 7 bases and 5 bases, in that order; junction bases with no gene match: 5.

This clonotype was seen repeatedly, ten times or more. The CDR3 is CASSLSLAGPYEQYF. CDR3 nucleotide sequence: TGTGCCAGCAGTTTAAGTCTAGCGGGACCCTACGAGCAGTACTTC. The chain employs TRBV12-3 or TRBV12-4 and TRBJ2-7; 9 bases agree with TRBD2. The CDR3 runs 15 residues. With 2 bases clipped from V and 2 bases from J, the junction kept 4 bases outside the gene matches.

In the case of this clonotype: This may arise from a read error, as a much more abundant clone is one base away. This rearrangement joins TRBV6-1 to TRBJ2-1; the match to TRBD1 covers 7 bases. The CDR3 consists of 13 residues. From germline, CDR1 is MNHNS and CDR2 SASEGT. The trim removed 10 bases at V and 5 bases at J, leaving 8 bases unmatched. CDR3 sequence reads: CATWDSYNNEQFF. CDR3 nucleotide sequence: TGTGCCACGTGGGACAGCTATAACAATGAGCAGTTCTTC.

The CDR3, as DNA: TGTGCCAGCCGCCAGCGGGAAAAACTGTTTTTT. Translation: CASRQREKLFF. The chain combines TRBV12-3 or TRBV12-4 with TRBJ1-4; no clear D gene. Trimming stripped 8 bases from V and 8 bases from J, with 9 bases between. CDR3 size: 11 residues.